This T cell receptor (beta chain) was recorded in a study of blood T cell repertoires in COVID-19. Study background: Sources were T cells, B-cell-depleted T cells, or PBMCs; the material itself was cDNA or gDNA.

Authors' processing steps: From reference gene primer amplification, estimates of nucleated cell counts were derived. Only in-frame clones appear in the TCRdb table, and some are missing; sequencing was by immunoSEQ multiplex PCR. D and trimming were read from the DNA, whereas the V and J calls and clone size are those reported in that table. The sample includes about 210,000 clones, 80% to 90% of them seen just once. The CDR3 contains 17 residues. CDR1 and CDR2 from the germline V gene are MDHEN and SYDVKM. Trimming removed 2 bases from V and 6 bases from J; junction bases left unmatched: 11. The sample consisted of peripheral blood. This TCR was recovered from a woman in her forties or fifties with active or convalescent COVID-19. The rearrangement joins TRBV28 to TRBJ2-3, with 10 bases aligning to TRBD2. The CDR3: CASSLIASGRALDTQYF. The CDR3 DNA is TGTGCCAGCAGTTTAATTGCCAGCGGGAGGGCTCTCGATACGCAGTATTTT.